This T cell receptor beta chain derives from a study of T cell changes during pregnancy in multiple sclerosis. TCRdb keeps only in-frame clones here, not all; method: immunoSEQ multiplex PCR. The sample contains some 83,000 clones, about 90% of which appear only once. CDR1 is LNHDA and CDR2 is SQIVND in the germline V gene (reference sequence). V was clipped by 4 bases and J by 6 bases, with 13 bases between them. The CDR3 covers 13 residues. The TCR comes from a female donor in good health, serving as a control in a pregnancy study. Some clones in this sample may be carry-over from other donors' samples. Sequenced here: PBMCs, sampled in the first trimester of pregnancy. The chain joins TRBV19 to TRBJ2-7; D not certain. In DNA, the CDR3 is TGTGCCAGTAGTACGCACTACAACGGCGAGCAGTACTTC. Protein product: CASSTHYNGEQYF. Full variable domain (missing parts from reference TRBV19 and TRBJ2-7): DGGITQSPKYLFRKEGQNVTLSCEQNLNHDAMYWYRQDPGQGLRLIYYSQIVNDFQKGDIAEGYSVSREKKESFPLTVTSAQKNPTAFYLCASSTHYNGEQYFGPGTRLTVT.